The 29 T cell receptor beta chains in this list originate from one sample, sequenced in a study of metastatic and nonmetastatic thyroid tumors. TCRdb re-processed the PCR reads through MiXCR. Counted here are approximately 16,000 clones, approximately 12% occurring once; the ten biggest clones make up around 15%. Patients underwent thyroid surgery, and none had received any treatment before it. Sequenced material: tumor tissue. These receptors were collected from a female donor with papillary thyroid cancer or a benign thyroid nodule (not recorded which). Some clones in this sample may be carry-over from other donors' samples.

This clone showed up many times. This chain links TRBV4-3 with TRBJ2-2; D is undetermined. Germline V gene lookup returns CDR1 LGHNA and CDR2 YSLEER. The CDR3 totals 18 residues. Trimming took off 0 bases at V and 1 base at J, with 15 bases between the two ends. CDR3 residues: CASSQDLGIPGNTGELFF. CDR3 in DNA: TGCGCCAGCAGCCAAGATCTCGGTATCCCTGGGAACACCGGGGAGCTGTTTTTT.

This clone has a count of ten or more. The V and J genes are TRBV4-1 and TRBJ2-4, with D hard to call. Germline values: CDR1 MGHRA, CDR2 YSYEKL. The CDR3 contains 17 residues. V lost 0 bases to trimming and J lost 1 base, with 13 bases between them. CDR3 region: CASSQDGQPGAKNIQYF. The CDR3 DNA sequence: TGCGCCAGCAGCCAAGATGGCCAGCCTGGGGCCAAAAACATTCAGTACTTC.

Here the CDR3 DNA reads TGTGCCAGCAGTGTCATGGGCGGGGCAGATACGCAGTATTTT. It codes for CASSVMGGADTQYF. V and J are TRBV2 and TRBJ2-3; possibly TRBD2 for D (6 bases). The CDR3 is 14 amino acids. V was cut by 4 bases and J by 4 bases, with 12 bases left in between. Germline V gives CDR1 SNHLY, CDR2 FYNNEI.

This clone was counted at least ten times. The CDR3 nucleotides are TGTGCCAGCAGCTTAGGAGGGACAGGGGGTAACGAGCAGTACTTC. It specifies CASSLGGTGGNEQYF. The J gene is TRBJ2-7, the V gene TRBV7-2; TRBD1 aligns across 11 bases. J lost 5 bases, V lost 1 base, and 4 bases had no gene match. CDR1 and CDR2 (germline): SGHTA, FQGNSA. The CDR3 sequence is 15 residues long. Full variable domain (rest looked up from reference TRBV7-2 and TRBJ2-7): GAGVSQSPSNKVTEKGKDVELRCDPISGHTALYWYRQSLGQGLEFLIYFQGNSAPDKSGLPSDRFSAERTGGSVSTLTIQRTQQEDSAVYLCASSLGGTGGNEQYFGPGTRLTVT.

The chain recombines TRBV6-1 with TRBJ2-7; 11 positions match TRBD1. This CDR3 is built from 13 residues. J lost 7 bases, V lost 6 bases, and 5 bases had no gene match. Germline-derived CDR1 and CDR2 are MNHNS and SASEGT. The CDR3 sequence is CASSGQGAREQYF. The CDR3 DNA reads as TGTGCCAGCAGCGGACAGGGGGCGAGGGAGCAGTACTTC.

V usage is TRBV9 and J usage is TRBJ1-5, with D perhaps TRBD1 (6 bases). Germline CDR1 is SGDLS and CDR2 is YYNGEE. Trimming left V 4 bases short and J 3 bases short, with 14 bases between. The CDR3 is 15 amino acids. The CDR3 protein is CASSPQGSFNQPQHF. The CDR3 nucleotides read TGTGCCAGCAGCCCACAGGGTTCCTTCAATCAGCCCCAGCATTTT.

The J gene is TRBJ1-6, the V gene TRBV2; 9 bases align to TRBD1. The CDR3 runs 18 residues. Germline V gene sequence: CDR1 SNHLY, CDR2 FYNNEI. Germline trimming cut 4 bases from V and 9 bases from J; bases unmatched to any gene: 16. This CDR3 reads CASSGIGQGTTSVSPLHF. CDR3 sequence (DNA): TGTGCCAGCAGTGGGATAGGACAGGGGACCACGAGTGTTTCACCCCTCCACTTT.

As to this clone: A much larger clone differs by one base, so this may be a read error. This sequence joins TRBV19 and TRBJ1-5, with a weak D call TRBD1 (5 bases). The ends were cut back, 3 bases at V and 6 bases at J, with 15 bases in the middle. Germline-derived CDR1 and CDR2 are LNHDA and SQIVND (reference sequence). The CDR3 sequence is 15 residues long. The DNA for the CDR3 is TGTGCCAGTAGTATGGGCGGGGGTGTCGTTCAGCCCCAGCATTTT. Translating it yields CASSMGGGVVQPQHF.

This clone was recorded a few times. This may stem from a read error, because a much larger clone lies one nucleotide away. The chain is built from TRBV7-8 and TRBJ1-5, with a tentative D call TRBD1 (5 bases). The germline gives CDR1 SGHVS, CDR2 FQNEAQ. The CDR3 sequence is 16 residues long. V gave up 5 bases and J gave up 3 bases, with 17 bases separating them. CDR3 in DNA: TGTGCCAGCAGCACCCGGGACGGGGGTTTCAATCAGCCCCAGCATTTT. Translated: CASSTRDGGFNQPQHF.

This clone came up many times. The V gene is TRBV19, the J gene TRBJ2-6; D ambiguous. Per the germline V gene, CDR1 is LNHDA and CDR2 is SQIVND (reference sequence). V was cut by 3 bases and J by 2 bases, with 14 bases left in between. This CDR3 has 17 amino acids. The CDR3 reads CASSILPWGPGANVLTF. The CDR3, as DNA: TGTGCCAGTAGTATTCTTCCTTGGGGTCCTGGGGCCAACGTCCTGACTTTC.

The table lists this clone with many counts. The chain links TRBV10-2 to TRBJ2-5; the match to TRBD1 covers 9 bases. Germline V CDR1 and CDR2: WSHSY, SAAADI. The CDR3 sequence is 13 residues long. J lost 3 bases, V lost 5 bases, and 1 base had no gene match. The CDR3 bases are TGCGCCAGCAGTACAGGGGGCGAAGAGACCCAGTACTTC. This sequence encodes CASSTGGEETQYF.

In its sample, this clone was seen a few times. A much larger clone sits a single nucleotide away, making a read error possible. The rearrangement uses TRBV29-1 and TRBJ1-2, with 8 bases aligning to TRBD1. Per the germline V gene, CDR1 is SQVTM and CDR2 is ANQGSEA. The CDR3 has 13 residues. The CDR3 loop reads CIVDRGPGYGYTF. CDR3 nucleotides: TGCATCGTTGACAGGGGTCCGGGGTATGGCTACACCTTC. Full variable domain (missing parts from reference TRBV29-1 and TRBJ1-2): SAVISQKPSRDICQRGTSLTIQCQVDSQVTMMFWYRQQPGQSLTLIATANQGSEATYESGFVIDKFPISRPNLTFSTLTVSNMSPEDSSIYLCIVDRGPGYGYTFGSGTRLTVV.

In its sample, this clone was seen many times. V and J are TRBV20-1 and TRBJ2-5; the match to TRBD2 covers 8 bases. The CDR3 contains 16 residues. After removal of 8 bases from V and 8 bases from J, the junction contained 22 bases not matched to a gene. Germline V gives CDR1 DFQATT, CDR2 SNEGSKA (reference sequence). This chain's CDR3 is CSLVHPSGRDMRTQYF. The CDR3 bases are TGCAGTCTCGTGCACCCTAGCGGGCGAGATATGCGAACCCAGTACTTC.

This clone was counted many times. The genes are TRBV11-1 and TRBJ1-1; D gene ambiguous. The germline gives CDR1 SGHAT, CDR2 FQDESV (reference sequence). CDR3 size: 13 residues. The V end was cut by 5 bases, the J end by 7 bases, with 14 bases between. CDR3 DNA: TGTGCCAGCAGCCACTCCAGGAGAGATGAAGCTTTCTTT. Encoded protein: CASSHSRRDEAFF.

This clone has ten or more counts. V is TRBV5-4 and J is TRBJ2-5; TRBD1 aligns across 7 bases. V dropped 6 bases and J dropped 3; count of bases not matched to a gene: 8. The germline V gene encodes CDR1 SGHNT and CDR2 YYREEE (reference sequence). The CDR3 spans 14 residues. CDR3 protein: CASTPITGEETQYF. The CDR3 nucleotides read TGTGCCAGCACCCCAATTACAGGGGAAGAGACCCAGTACTTC. The complete variable domain, with remaining parts taken from reference TRBV5-4 and TRBJ2-5, reads ETGVTQSPTHLIKTRGQQVTLRCSSQSGHNTVSWYQQALGQGPQFIFQYYREEENGRGNFPPRFSGLQFPNYSSELNVNALELDDSALYLCASTPITGEETQYFGPGTRLLVL.

This clone was seen only a few times. One end of the junction fails to match germline, which may point to a read error. The gene calls are TRBV2 and TRBJ2-2; a weak D match, TRBD2 (6 bases). Germline loops: CDR1 SNHLY, CDR2 FYNNEI. The CDR3 spans 14 residues. CDR3 amino acids: CASTVQSNTGGLFF. Here the CDR3 DNA reads TGTGCCAGCACTGTTCAGTCGAACACCGGGGGGCTGTTTTTT.

This clone was recorded at least ten times. A single base separates this from a much larger clone, so it may be a read error. Within the sample, other DNA sequences also encode this same CDR3. This chain joins TRBV13 and TRBJ2-7; TRBD2 aligns across 13 bases. Trimming removed 4 bases from V and 2 bases from J; junction bases left unmatched: 2. Germline V lookup: CDR1 PRHDT, CDR2 FYEKMQ (reference sequence). The CDR3 is made up of 15 amino acids. CDR3 nucleotides: TGTGCCAGCAGCTCCACTAGCGGGGGGGCCTACGAGCAGTACTTC. This sequence encodes CASSSTSGGAYEQYF.

With regard to this clone: This may be a read error, as it is one base from a much larger clone. CDR3 region: CSASRMDGEKTQYF. The CDR3 DNA is TGCAGTGCTAGCCGGATGGACGGGGAAAAGACCCAGTACTTC. The chain employs TRBV20-1 and TRBJ2-5, with D possibly being TRBD2 (5 bases). Germline CDR1 DFQATT, CDR2 SNEGSKA (reference sequence). This CDR3 is built from 14 residues. Trimming took off 3 bases at V and 6 bases at J, with 17 bases between the two ends.

This clone was seen ten or more times. V gene TRBV7-2 combines with J gene TRBJ1-4, with TRBD1 matching 7 bases. V dropped 5 bases and J dropped 4; count of bases not matched to a gene: 7. This CDR3 has 15 residues. Looked up from germline, CDR1 is SGHTA and CDR2 is FQGNSA. CDR3 nucleotides: TGTGCCAGCAGCACCCGACAGGGCCTTAATGAAAAACTGTTTTTT. Its protein product is CASSTRQGLNEKLFF. Combining the CDR3 with reference TRBV7-2 and TRBJ1-4 gives the whole variable domain GAGVSQSPSNKVTEKGKDVELRCDPISGHTALYWYRQSLGQGLEFLIYFQGNSAPDKSGLPSDRFSAERTGGSVSTLTIQRTQQEDSAVYLCASSTRQGLNEKLFFGSGTQLSVL.

The table lists this clone with many counts. This sequence joins TRBV11-1 and TRBJ1-2, with a possible D match to TRBD1 (5 bases). CDR3 length: 17 residues. Looked up from germline, CDR1 is SGHAT and CDR2 is FQDESV (reference sequence). Trimming took 5 bases from V and 0 from J, leaving 19 bases between them. CDR3 sequence reads: CASSISRGGLANYGYTF. The CDR3 DNA is TGTGCCAGCAGCATCAGTCGTGGGGGTTTAGCTAACTATGGCTACACCTTC. Full variable domain (rest looked up from reference TRBV11-1 and TRBJ1-2): EAEVAQSPRYKITEKSQAVAFWCDPISGHATLYWYRQILGQGPELLVQFQDESVVDDSQLPKDRFSAERLKGVDSTLKIQPAELGDSAMYLCASSISRGGLANYGYTFGSGTRLTVV.

At least ten counts were recorded for this clone. The V call is TRBV7-9, the J call TRBJ2-5; TRBD1 aligns across 9 bases. Germline-derived CDR1 and CDR2 are SEHNR and FQNEAQ (reference sequence). The length of the CDR3 is 16 residues. Unmatched junction bases numbered 6, after V lost 0 bases and J lost 4 bases. CDR3 sequence reads: CASSLARGTGLETQYF. The CDR3 region has the DNA TGTGCCAGCAGCTTAGCGCGCGGGACAGGGTTAGAGACCCAGTACTTC.

This clone has a count of ten or more. The chain recombines TRBV28 with TRBJ2-3; TRBD2 is a possible D gene (6 bases). Looked up from germline, CDR1 is MDHEN and CDR2 is SYDVKM. The CDR3 extends over 12 amino acids. Trimming removed 7 bases at V and 6 bases at J, with 11 bases between. The CDR3 sequence: CASTRGTDTQYF. CDR3 nucleotides: TGTGCCAGCACGCGGGGAACGGATACGCAGTATTTT.

This clone has ten or more counts. The V gene is TRBV20-1, the J gene TRBJ1-1; no firm D call. The CDR3 loop spans 12 amino acids. Per the germline V gene, CDR1 is DFQATT and CDR2 is SNEGSKA (reference sequence). Trimming shortened V by 6 bases and J by 1 base, and 9 bases separated the two germline ends. This CDR3 is CSAKDGNTEAFF. In DNA, the CDR3 is TGCAGTGCCAAGGACGGGAACACTGAAGCTTTCTTT.

At least ten counts were recorded for this clone. This chain connects TRBV27 to TRBJ2-5; 7 bases map to TRBD2. With V trimmed by 3 bases and J by 2 bases, 9 bases remained unmatched. From germline, CDR1 is MNHEY and CDR2 SMNVEV (reference sequence). The CDR3 contains 16 residues. The CDR3 DNA sequence: TGTGCCAGCAGTTTGGGGCCTAGCGGAACACAAGAGACCCAGTACTTC. Translating gives CASSLGPSGTQETQYF.

This clone was seen at least ten times. In nucleotides, the CDR3 is TGTGCCAGCAGCATATCCGGGACAAATAATGAGCAGTTCTTC. This translates into CASSISGTNNEQFF. This chain joins TRBV7-9 and TRBJ2-1; D is possibly TRBD1 (6 bases). The CDR3 is 14 amino acids. V was trimmed by 5 bases and J by 7 bases, leaving 15 bases between them. Germline CDR1 SEHNR, CDR2 FQNEAQ (reference sequence). The full variable domain, in which reference TRBV7-9 and TRBJ2-1 provide the parts outside the CDR3, is DTGVSQNPRHKITKRGQNVTFRCDPISEHNRLYWYRQTLGQGPEFLTYFQNEAQLEKSRLLSDRFSAERPKGSFSTLEIQRTEQGDSAMYLCASSISGTNNEQFFGPGTRLTVL.

By proportion, this clone is medium-sized. CDR3: CASSYSRRGSSYEQYF. In DNA, the CDR3 is TGTGCCAGCAGTTACTCGCGCAGGGGGAGCTCCTACGAGCAGTACTTC. The V gene is TRBV6-2 or TRBV6-3, the J gene TRBJ2-7; 7 bases are a match to TRBD1. This CDR3 comprises 16 residues. Germline CDR1 MNHEY, CDR2 SVGEGT. Unmatched junction bases numbered 5, after V lost 0 bases and J lost 0 bases.

This clone occurred many times. This chain uses TRBV6-4 with TRBJ1-5, with 9 bases aligning to TRBD1. CDR3 size: 19 residues. V gave up 2 bases and J gave up 0 bases; unmatched junction bases: 11. Germline V gene sequence: CDR1 MRHNA, CDR2 SNTAGT. This chain's CDR3 is CASSDRDRVLRYSNQPQHF. For the CDR3, the DNA is TGTGCCAGCAGTGACCGGGACAGGGTCCTTAGATATAGCAATCAGCCCCAGCATTTT.

This clone showed up many times. The rearrangement links TRBV12-3 or TRBV12-4 to TRBJ1-1; D unresolved. The ends were cut back, 3 bases at V and 1 base at J, with 9 bases in the middle. This CDR3 is built from 14 residues. CDR3 sequence (DNA): TGTGCCAGCAGTTTTTCGGCCGCGAACACTGAAGCTTTCTTT. Amino acid sequence: CASSFSAANTEAFF.

This clone was seen repeatedly, ten times or more. This sequence joins TRBV5-8 and TRBJ1-4; no definite D call. This CDR3 comprises 15 residues. Germline V lookup: CDR1 SGHTS, CDR2 YDEGEE. V was shortened by 4 bases and J by 8 bases, with 18 bases between the two germline ends. CDR3 sequence (DNA): TGTGCCAGCAGCCCCGGACCATCCTCGGGAGAAAAACTGTTTTTT. Its protein product is CASSPGPSSGEKLFF.